Each of the 19 T cell receptor beta chains below was sequenced from the same sample in a study of patients and donors after allogeneic stem cell transplantation. In TCRdb, the RT-PCR reads were re-called with MiXCR into one record per CDR3 protein. Here the sample spans about 960,000 distinct CDR3 sequences, approximately 18% being singletons. Sequenced input: blood, either unsorted or a sorted T cell fraction (not recorded which). The receptor set was obtained from a human donor who was either an allogeneic HSCT recipient or a stem cell or donor lymphocyte infusion donor (not recorded which). It is not recorded whose cells these are; they may come from a transplant donor.

The table lists this clonotype with a few counts. The genes are TRBV7-8 and TRBJ2-7; D not resolved. Trimming removed 1 base at V and 5 bases at J, with 18 bases between. CDR3 length: 16 amino acids. CDR1 is SGHVS, CDR2 FQNEAQ, per germline. The CDR3 sequence is CASSLVSSRVVHEQYF. DNA for the CDR3: TGTGCCAGCAGCTTAGTTAGCTCCCGGGTAGTACACGAGCAGTACTTC.

This clonotype appeared a few times. This rearrangement joins TRBV20-1 to TRBJ1-5, with D uncertain. Germline V gene data show CDR1 as DFQATT and CDR2 as SNEGSKA (reference sequence). The V end lost 5 bases, the J end lost 2 bases, and 13 bases lay between the germline ends. The CDR3 covers 14 residues. The chain's CDR3 is CSARRPKGNQPQHF. The DNA of the CDR3 is TGCAGTGCTCGTCGGCCAAAAGGCAATCAGCCCCAGCATTTT.

CDR3 protein: CASSQDPVALEAQYF. The CDR3 DNA reads TGTGCCAGCAGCCAAGATCCCGTGGCCCTGGAGGCCCAGTACTTC. The V and J genes are TRBV3-1 and TRBJ2-5; D possibly corresponds to TRBD2 (5 bases). The CDR3 loop spans 15 amino acids. Germline V gene data show CDR1 as LGHDT and CDR2 as YNNKEL (reference sequence). V was trimmed by 0 bases and J by 9 bases, leaving 17 bases between them.

The CDR3 is CASSFRGLAAAGELFF. CDR3 bases: TGTGCCAGCAGCTTCCGCGGACTAGCGGCAGCCGGGGAGCTGTTTTTT. This chain connects TRBV11-3 to TRBJ2-2; 10 bases match TRBD2. Per germline, CDR1 SGHNT and CDR2 YENEEA. V gave up 3 bases and J gave up 6 bases; unmatched junction bases: 7. The CDR3 totals 16 residues.

This rearrangement joins TRBV2 to TRBJ2-2; 11 bases align to TRBD1. Looked up from germline, CDR1 is SNHLY and CDR2 is FYNNEI. V shed 8 bases and J 6 bases; nucleotides not matched to a gene: 5. This CDR3 contains 14 residues. CDR3 bases: TGTGCCAGCTCGGACAGGGGGCTCTCCGGGGAGCTGTTTTTT. Translated, it gives CASSDRGLSGELFF.

This clonotype was seen more than once but under ten times. The chain is built from TRBV24-1 and TRBJ2-3; 9 bases match TRBD1. Germline V gene lookup returns CDR1 KGHDR and CDR2 SFDVKD. CDR3 length: 18 residues. V was pared by 3 bases and J by 5 bases, with 14 bases of the junction left unmatched. In nucleotides, the CDR3 is TGTGCCACCAGTGATACCGCAATGACAGGGGGTTCACAAGATACGCAGTATTTT. Protein: CATSDTAMTGGSQDTQYF.

V gene TRBV6-2 or TRBV6-3 combines with J gene TRBJ2-1; maybe TRBD2 (6 bases). Trimming removed 0 bases from V and 7 bases from J, with 13 bases in between. The CDR3 length is 15 residues. CDR1 is MNHEY, CDR2 SVGEGT, per germline. CDR3 amino acids: CASSYSLGLKNEQFF. As DNA, the CDR3 is TGTGCCAGCAGTTACTCCCTGGGACTCAAGAATGAGCAGTTCTTC.

The chain employs TRBV18 and TRBJ1-4, with unresolved D. Germline-derived CDR1 and CDR2 are KGHSH and LQKENI. V lost 0 bases, J lost 4 bases, and 9 bases lay in between. The CDR3 sequence is 15 residues long. The CDR3 DNA reads as TGTGCCAGCTCACCACCGGAACAGATTAATGAAAAACTGTTTTTT. This codes for CASSPPEQINEKLFF.

This chain joins TRBV12-5 and TRBJ1-1, with D unresolved. The CDR3 loop spans 15 amino acids. Germline CDR1 LGHNT, CDR2 FRNRAP. V was clipped by 0 bases and J by 4 bases, with 12 bases between them. The CDR3 DNA reads as TGTGCTAGTGGTTTGGTACAGCTCGGAGTCACTGAAGCTTTCTTT. This gives the protein CASGLVQLGVTEAFF.

In its sample, this clonotype was seen a few times. The gene calls are TRBV12-3 or TRBV12-4 and TRBJ1-5; 7 positions match TRBD1. This CDR3 region has 15 residues. The V and J ends lost 6 bases and 0 bases, in that order; junction bases with no gene match: 5. In DNA form, the CDR3 reads TGTGCCAGCAGAGGGACAGCAGTTAGCAATCAGCCCCAGCATTTT. Its translation: CASRGTAVSNQPQHF.

This clonotype was found a few times. This chain links TRBV5-1 with TRBJ1-2; the D gene is possibly TRBD1 (6 bases). The germline V gene has CDR1 SGHRS and CDR2 YFSETQ. V shed 0 bases and J shed 4 bases, with 16 bases lying between them. There are 16 residues in the CDR3. The CDR3 loop is CASSLAMGQGIYGYTF. The DNA of the CDR3 is TGCGCCAGCAGCTTGGCCATGGGGCAGGGGATCTATGGCTACACCTTC.

This clonotype was found a few times. The gene calls are TRBV3-1 and TRBJ2-7, with TRBD2 matching over 8 bases. The CDR3 is 17 residues long. Germline CDR1 reads LGHDT; CDR2 reads YNNKEL (reference sequence). Losses at the gene ends were 3 bases for V and 6 bases for J; bases not matched to a gene: 16. The CDR3 here is CASSQMISGTSVAEQYF. The DNA of the CDR3 is TGTGCCAGCAGCCAGATGATCTCCGGGACTAGTGTAGCCGAGCAGTACTTC.

V gene TRBV2 combines with J gene TRBJ2-1; no firm D call. Between the trimmed V and J ends, which lost 8 bases and 0 bases, there was a span of 8 bases. CDR3 length: 13 amino acids. Germline CDR1 is SNHLY and CDR2 is FYNNEI. The CDR3 reads CASDLSSYNEQFF. In nucleotides, the CDR3 is TGTGCCAGCGACCTGAGCTCCTACAATGAGCAGTTCTTC.

The V and J genes are TRBV7-9 and TRBJ1-3; D call uncertain. CDR1 and CDR2 from the germline V gene are SEHNR and FQNEAQ (reference sequence). V was trimmed by 6 bases and J by 7 bases, leaving 13 bases between them. The CDR3 contains 13 residues. The CDR3 DNA reads TGTGCCAGCAGGTCCGACCTTGGGAACACCATATATTTT. Its protein is CASRSDLGNTIYF. The whole variable domain, filled in from reference TRBV7-9 and TRBJ1-3, reads DTGVSQNPRHKITKRGQNVTFRCDPISEHNRLYWYRQTLGQGPEFLTYFQNEAQLEKSRLLSDRFSAERPKGSFSTLEIQRTEQGDSAMYLCASRSDLGNTIYFGEGSWLTVV.

This clonotype has only a few counts. The J gene is TRBJ2-2, the V gene TRBV12-3 or TRBV12-4; D may be TRBD1 (5 bases). V was trimmed by 6 bases and J by 4 bases, leaving 12 bases between them. The CDR3 has 14 residues. The CDR3 DNA sequence: TGTGCCAGCAGGGGATCAGGGTTCACCGGGGAGCTGTTTTTT. It translates to CASRGSGFTGELFF.

This chain uses TRBV20-1 with TRBJ2-3, with 8 bases lining up with TRBD2. Losses at the gene ends were 5 bases for V and 4 bases for J; bases not matched to a gene: 14. Germline assignment: CDR1 DFQATT and CDR2 SNEGSKA (reference sequence). CDR3 length equals 16 residues. The CDR3 nucleotides read TGCAGTGCTTTCGGGGGGGCCTGGGGTTTAGCAGATACGCAGTATTTT. This translates into CSAFGGAWGLADTQYF.

The table lists this clonotype with a few counts. The chain uses TRBV12-3 or TRBV12-4 and TRBJ2-2; D unclear. Trimming pared 6 bases from V and 2 bases from J, leaving 13 bases between. The CDR3 sequence is 15 residues long. This CDR3 is CASRNQDPNTGELFF. The CDR3 region has the DNA TGTGCCAGCAGAAACCAGGACCCCAACACCGGGGAGCTGTTTTTT.

The rearrangement uses TRBV12-5 and TRBJ2-1; no definite D call. CDR1 LGHNT and CDR2 FRNRAP come from the germline V gene. This CDR3 is 18 amino acids long. Trimming removed 0 bases at V and 0 bases at J, with 15 bases between. Here the CDR3 DNA reads TGTGCTAGTGGTTTGGTAGGCGTTCCCGAGAGCTCCTACAATGAGCAGTTCTTC. It codes for CASGLVGVPESSYNEQFF. Looking up the rest from reference TRBV12-5 and TRBJ2-1 gives the full variable domain: DARVTQTPRHKVTEMGQEVTMRCQPILGHNTVFWYRQTMMQGLELLAYFRNRAPLDDSGMPKDRFSAEMPDATLATLKIQPSEPRDSAVYFCASGLVGVPESSYNEQFFGPGTRLTVL.

Points on this clonotype: Germline is not matched at one junction end, which may reflect a read error. The genes are TRBV7-7 and TRBJ1-6; no firm D call. Germline V gene lookup returns CDR1 SSHAT and CDR2 FNYEAQ (reference sequence). This CDR3 is 13 amino acids long. The CDR3 DNA reads TGTGCTAGCAGCTTAGAATGGAATTCACCCCTCCACTTT. Its translation is CASSLEWNSPLHF.